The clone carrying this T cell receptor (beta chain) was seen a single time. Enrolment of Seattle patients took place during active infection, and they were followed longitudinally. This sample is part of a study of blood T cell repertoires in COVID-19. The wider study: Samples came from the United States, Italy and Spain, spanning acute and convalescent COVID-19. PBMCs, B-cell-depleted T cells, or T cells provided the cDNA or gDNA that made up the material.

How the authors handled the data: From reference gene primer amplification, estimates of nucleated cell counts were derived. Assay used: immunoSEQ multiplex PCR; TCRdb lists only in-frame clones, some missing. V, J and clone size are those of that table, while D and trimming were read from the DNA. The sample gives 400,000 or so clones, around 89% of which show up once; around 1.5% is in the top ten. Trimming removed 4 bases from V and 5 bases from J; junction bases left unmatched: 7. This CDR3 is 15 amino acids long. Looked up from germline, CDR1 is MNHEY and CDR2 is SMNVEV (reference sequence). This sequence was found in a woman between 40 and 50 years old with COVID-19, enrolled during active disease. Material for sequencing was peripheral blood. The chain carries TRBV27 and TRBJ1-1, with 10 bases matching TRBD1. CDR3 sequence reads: CASSSRTGGWTEAFF. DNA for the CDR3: TGTGCCAGCAGTTCCCGGACAGGGGGATGGACTGAAGCTTTCTTT.